The present TCR beta chain was sequenced within a study of cytomegalovirus exposure and HLA in healthy donors. V was pared by 2 bases and J by 5 bases, with 15 bases between. This CDR3 contains 15 residues. Germline CDR1 is SGHTA and CDR2 is FQGNSA. PCR primers comprised 60 Vbeta and 13 Jbeta primers. Clones were sequenced by immunoSEQ multiplex PCR, and TCRdb holds only the in-frame ones, with some missing. Counted here are roughly 180,000 clones, roughly a tenth occurring once; the ten biggest clones make up 1% to 1.5%. This chain uses TRBV7-2 with TRBJ2-5, with D tentatively TRBD2 (5 bases). Input material: PBMCs. The origin of this receptor is a woman in her twenties or thirties in good health and CMV-seropositive. As DNA, the CDR3 is TGTGCCAGCAGCTTACCTCTGGCCGGGGAGGAGACCCAGTACTTC. Its translation: CASSLPLAGEETQYF.